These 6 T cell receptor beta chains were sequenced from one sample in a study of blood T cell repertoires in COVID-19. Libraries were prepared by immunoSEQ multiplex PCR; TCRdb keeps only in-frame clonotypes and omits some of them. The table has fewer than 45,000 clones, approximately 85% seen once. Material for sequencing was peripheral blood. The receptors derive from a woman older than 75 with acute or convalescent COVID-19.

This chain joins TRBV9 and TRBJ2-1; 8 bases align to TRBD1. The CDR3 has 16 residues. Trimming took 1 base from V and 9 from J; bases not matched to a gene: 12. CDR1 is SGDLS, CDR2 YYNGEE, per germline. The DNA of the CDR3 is TGTGCCAGCAGCGTAAGGGGACAGGAAGGGGTAGGTGAGCAGTTCTTC. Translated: CASSVRGQEGVGEQFF.

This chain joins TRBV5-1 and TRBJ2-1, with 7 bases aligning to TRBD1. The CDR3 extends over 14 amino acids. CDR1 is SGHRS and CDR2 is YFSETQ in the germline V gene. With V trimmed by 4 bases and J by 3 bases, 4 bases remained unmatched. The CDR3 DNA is TGCGCCAGCAGCCTGGGACAGAACTACAATGAGCAGTTCTTC. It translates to CASSLGQNYNEQFF.

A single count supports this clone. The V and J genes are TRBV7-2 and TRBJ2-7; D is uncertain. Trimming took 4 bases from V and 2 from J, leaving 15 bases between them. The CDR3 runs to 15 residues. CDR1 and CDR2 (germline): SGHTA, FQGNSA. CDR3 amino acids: CASSYRQEPTYEQYF. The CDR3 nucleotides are TGTGCCAGCAGCTATCGGCAGGAACCGACCTACGAGCAGTACTTC.

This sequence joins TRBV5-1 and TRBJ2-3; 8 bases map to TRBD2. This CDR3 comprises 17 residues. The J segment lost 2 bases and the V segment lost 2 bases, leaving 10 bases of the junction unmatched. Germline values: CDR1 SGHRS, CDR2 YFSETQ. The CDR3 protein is CASSLSRGLDDTDTQYF. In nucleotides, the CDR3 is TGCGCCAGCAGCTTAAGTCGGGGACTAGACGACACAGATACGCAGTATTTT.

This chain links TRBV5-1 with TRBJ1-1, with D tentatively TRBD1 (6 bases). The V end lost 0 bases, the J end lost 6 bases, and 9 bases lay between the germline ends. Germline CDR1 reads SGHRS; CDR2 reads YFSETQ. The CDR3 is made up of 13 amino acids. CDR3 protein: CASSLDRASEAFF. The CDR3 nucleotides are TGCGCCAGCAGCTTGGACAGGGCGTCTGAAGCTTTCTTT.

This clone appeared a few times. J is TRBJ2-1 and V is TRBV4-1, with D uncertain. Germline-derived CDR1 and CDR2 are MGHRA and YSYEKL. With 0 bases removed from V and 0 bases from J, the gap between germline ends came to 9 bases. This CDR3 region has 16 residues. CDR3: CASSQDPHNSYNEQFF. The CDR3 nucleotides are TGCGCCAGCAGCCAAGATCCTCACAACTCCTACAATGAGCAGTTCTTC.